The 13 T cell receptor beta chains presented below share a single source sample, sequenced in a study of T cell responses to AZD1222 COVID-19 vaccine. Profiled with immunoSEQ multiplex PCR; TCRdb holds only in-frame clones, not every one. The sample lists 150,000 to 200,000 clones; about 90% were seen once. The source material was peripheral blood, sampled on day 0 of AZD1222 vaccination. The receptors were sampled from an adult in good health.

This chain joins TRBV6-2 or TRBV6-3 and TRBJ1-6; 9 bases match TRBD1. CDR1 MNHEY and CDR2 SVGEGT come from the germline V gene. The V segment lost 5 bases and the J segment 9 bases; nucleotides outside the gene matches: 8. There are 15 residues in the CDR3. CDR3: CASSQGQGKRSPLHF. CDR3 in DNA: TGTGCCAGCAGTCAGGGACAGGGCAAACGTTCACCCCTCCACTTT.

CDR3 DNA sequence: TGTGCCAGCAGCCCCGGGACAGCGACCTACGAGCAGTACTTC. Protein: CASSPGTATYEQYF. The chain links TRBV13 to TRBJ2-7; 7 bases are shared with TRBD1. Germline V gene lookup returns CDR1 PRHDT and CDR2 FYEKMQ (reference sequence). The CDR3 runs to 14 residues. J was trimmed by 2 bases and V by 5 bases; bases with no gene match: 6.

This chain joins TRBV5-5 and TRBJ1-1, with a tentative D call TRBD1 (5 bases). V dropped 6 bases and J dropped 3 bases, with 12 bases sitting between them. The germline CDR1 and CDR2 sequences are SGHKS and YYEKEE (reference sequence). This CDR3 contains 13 residues. CDR3 amino acids: CASTPGIYTEAFF. The CDR3 DNA sequence: TGTGCCAGCACTCCAGGGATTTACACTGAAGCTTTCTTT.

The rearrangement links TRBV2 to TRBJ1-4, with 9 positions matching TRBD1. V dropped 2 bases and J dropped 5; count of bases not matched to a gene: 6. Germline CDR1 is SNHLY and CDR2 is FYNNEI. The CDR3 loop spans 16 amino acids. CDR3 sequence (DNA): TGTGCCAGCAGTGAATGGGGGACAGGGAGGAATGAAAAACTGTTTTTT. Its translation is CASSEWGTGRNEKLFF. Drawing the rest from reference TRBV2 and TRBJ1-4, the complete variable domain is EPEVTQTPSHQVTQMGQEVILRCVPISNHLYFYWYRQILGQKVEFLVSFYNNEISEKSEIFDDQFSVERPDGSNFTLKIRSTKLEDSAMYFCASSEWGTGRNEKLFFGSGTQLSVL.

This chain uses TRBV6-5 with TRBJ1-2; D not resolved. Germline V lookup: CDR1 MNHEY, CDR2 SVGAGI. The ends were cut back, 5 bases at V and 8 bases at J, with 12 bases in the middle. The CDR3 runs to 12 residues. DNA for the CDR3: TGTGCCAGCAGTCTGGGTTATCGGGGCTACACCTTC. Translation gives CASSLGYRGYTF.

The chain uses TRBV5-4 and TRBJ2-7, with TRBD1 matching over 9 bases. The CDR3 extends over 14 amino acids. With V trimmed by 4 bases and J by 1 base, 3 bases remained unmatched. Germline CDR1 SGHNT, CDR2 YYREEE (reference sequence). CDR3 in amino acids: CASSTDRGSYEQYF. CDR3 DNA: TGTGCCAGCAGCACCGACAGGGGGTCCTACGAGCAGTACTTC.

The CDR3 loop is CASSRLTGTEAFF. The CDR3 DNA sequence: TGTGCCAGCAGCCGGCTCACTGGAACTGAAGCTTTCTTT. The chain has TRBV12-3 or TRBV12-4 and TRBJ1-1, with D unresolved. The CDR3 consists of 13 residues. Trimming left V 6 bases short and J 5 bases short, with 13 bases between.

The J gene is TRBJ1-1, the V gene TRBV24-1; no definite D call. This CDR3 has 15 residues. Trimming removed 8 bases from V and 0 bases from J, with 15 bases in between. Germline V gene data show CDR1 as KGHDR and CDR2 as SFDVKD. In DNA form, the CDR3 reads TGTGCCACCAAGGGATCGGGCAACATGAACACTGAAGCTTTCTTT. It specifies CATKGSGNMNTEAFF.

This chain uses TRBV4-2 with TRBJ1-5; 8 bases match TRBD1. The CDR3 contains 16 residues. Germline CDR1 is LGHNA and CDR2 is YNFKEQ. Trimming removed 0 bases from V and 0 bases from J; junction bases left unmatched: 1. CDR3 in DNA: TGTGCCAGCAGCCAAGAAGACAGGGGTAGCAATCAGCCCCAGCATTTT. Translating it yields CASSQEDRGSNQPQHF.

On this clone: Different DNA sequences within this sample yield the same CDR3. This sequence joins TRBV12-3 or TRBV12-4 and TRBJ1-2; a weak D match, TRBD1 (5 bases). There are 12 residues in the CDR3. Trimming pared 7 bases from V and 4 bases from J, leaving 10 bases between. The CDR3 DNA reads TGTGCCAGCACCAGGGAGGGCTATGGCTACACCTTC. Its translation is CASTREGYGYTF.

The chain carries TRBV9 and TRBJ1-6, with D perhaps TRBD1 (6 bases). CDR1 and CDR2 (germline): SGDLS, YYNGEE. The length of the CDR3 is 18 residues. Trimming took off 2 bases at V and 0 bases at J, with 15 bases between the two ends. As DNA, the CDR3 is TGTGCCAGCAGCGTTAGTAAAGAGACAGGCTCCTATAATTCACCCCTCCACTTT. Its translation is CASSVSKETGSYNSPLHF.

The chain is built from TRBV19 and TRBJ1-5; a weak D match, TRBD1 (6 bases). Germline V lookup: CDR1 LNHDA, CDR2 SQIVND (reference sequence). The CDR3 loop spans 14 amino acids. The V end was cut by 3 bases, the J end by 4 bases, with 10 bases between. This CDR3 is CASSILRGNQPQHF. CDR3 DNA: TGTGCCAGTAGTATCCTCAGGGGAAATCAGCCCCAGCATTTT.

The V and J genes are TRBV20-1 and TRBJ1-6; no clear D gene. The length of the CDR3 is 11 residues. V lost 3 bases and J lost 8, with 5 bases in between. The germline gives CDR1 DFQATT, CDR2 SNEGSKA (reference sequence). DNA for the CDR3: TGCAGTGCTAGTGCAGATTCACCCCTCCACTTT. Translated, it gives CSASADSPLHF.